These 8 T cell receptor beta chains were sequenced from one sample in a study of T cells after posttransplantation cyclophosphamide. A marrow graft followed busulfan-fludarabine conditioning, with cyclophosphamide on days +3 and +4. Using immunoSEQ multiplex PCR, the repertoire was profiled, and TCRdb retains in-frame clones only, with some absent. The repertoire has under 15,000 clones, none seen only once; the ten largest take roughly 25%. The material was PBMCs, obtained after allogeneic stem cell transplant with posttransplant cyclophosphamide. These receptors all come from a female patient aged 40 to 50 who received an allogeneic stem cell transplant from a related donor, was CMV-positive, and had acute GVHD only. A share of the T cells may be of graft donor origin.

This clone was detected only a few times. The V gene is TRBV16, the J gene TRBJ2-7; D unclear. Germline V lookup: CDR1 KGHSY, CDR2 FQNENV. The CDR3 contains 15 residues. V lost 0 bases, J lost 2 bases, and 11 bases lay in between. The CDR3 loop is CASSQSRTETYEQYF. The CDR3 coding sequence is TGTGCCAGCAGCCAATCTAGAACAGAGACCTACGAGCAGTACTTC.

This clone has ten or more counts. The chain links TRBV12-5 to TRBJ1-2; 7 bases fit TRBD1. The junction had 4 bases not matched to a gene; V was cut back by 2 bases and J by 1 base. Germline V gene lookup returns CDR1 LGHNT and CDR2 FRNRAP. The CDR3 extends over 15 amino acids. Here the CDR3 DNA reads TGTGCTAGTGGTTTGCGGGACAGATTTAACTATGGCTACACCTTC. Translating it yields CASGLRDRFNYGYTF.

The table lists this clone with many counts. This chain joins TRBV18 and TRBJ1-3; TRBD1 matches 7 bases. Germline V CDR1 and CDR2: KGHSH, LQKENI. V was pared by 6 bases and J by 0 bases, with 5 bases of the junction left unmatched. The CDR3 contains 15 residues. Here the CDR3 reads CASSPGTASGNTIYF. The CDR3 DNA reads TGTGCCAGCTCGCCAGGGACAGCCTCTGGAAACACCATATATTTT.

This clone occurred a few times. Additional DNA sequences in this sample encode the identical CDR3. The V gene is TRBV19, the J gene TRBJ2-3; 10 positions match TRBD1. CDR3 size: 16 residues. V trimming: 3 bases; J trimming: 0 bases; junction bases outside the gene matches: 3. Germline V lookup: CDR1 LNHDA, CDR2 SQIVND (reference sequence). CDR3 sequence (DNA): TGTGCCAGTAGTATCCAGGGACAGGGGAGCACAGATACGCAGTATTTT. Its translation is CASSIQGQGSTDTQYF.

This clone was recorded at least ten times. The chain uses TRBV5-6 and TRBJ2-6; D remains ambiguous. CDR3 length equals 15 residues. V dropped 2 bases and J dropped 0 bases, with 6 bases sitting between them. Germline V CDR1 and CDR2: SGHDT, YYEEEE. The CDR3 bases are TGTGCCAGCAGCTTCCGGGTCTCTGGGGCCAACGTCCTGACTTTC. This encodes CASSFRVSGANVLTF.

The V gene is TRBV19, the J gene TRBJ2-2; 9 bases match TRBD1. V gave up 3 bases and J gave up 1 base; unmatched junction bases: 3. The length of the CDR3 is 16 residues. The V gene's germline CDR1 is LNHDA and CDR2 SQIVND (reference sequence). In DNA form, the CDR3 reads TGTGCCAGTAGTATGCCGGGACAGGGGAACACCGGGGAGCTGTTTTTT. Translated: CASSMPGQGNTGELFF.

This clone occurred many times. This chain joins TRBV7-2 and TRBJ2-6; TRBD1 matches at 7 bases. Unmatched junction bases numbered 6, after V lost 5 bases and J lost 2 bases. The CDR3 is 16 residues long. The V gene's germline CDR1 is SGHTA and CDR2 FQGNSA. Written as DNA, the CDR3 is TGTGCCAGCAGCACCCTCACAGGGGCTGGGGCCAACGTCCTGACTTTC. As protein: CASSTLTGAGANVLTF.

The sample holds many counts of this clone. The rearrangement uses TRBV4-3 and TRBJ2-3; TRBD2 might be the D (5 bases). CDR3 length equals 16 residues. Germline values: CDR1 LGHNA, CDR2 YSLEER. Trimming stripped 0 bases from V and 0 bases from J, with 10 bases between. In nucleotides, the CDR3 is TGCGCCAGCAGCCAAGATCTATGGGAGAGCACAGATACGCAGTATTTT. Protein product: CASSQDLWESTDTQYF.